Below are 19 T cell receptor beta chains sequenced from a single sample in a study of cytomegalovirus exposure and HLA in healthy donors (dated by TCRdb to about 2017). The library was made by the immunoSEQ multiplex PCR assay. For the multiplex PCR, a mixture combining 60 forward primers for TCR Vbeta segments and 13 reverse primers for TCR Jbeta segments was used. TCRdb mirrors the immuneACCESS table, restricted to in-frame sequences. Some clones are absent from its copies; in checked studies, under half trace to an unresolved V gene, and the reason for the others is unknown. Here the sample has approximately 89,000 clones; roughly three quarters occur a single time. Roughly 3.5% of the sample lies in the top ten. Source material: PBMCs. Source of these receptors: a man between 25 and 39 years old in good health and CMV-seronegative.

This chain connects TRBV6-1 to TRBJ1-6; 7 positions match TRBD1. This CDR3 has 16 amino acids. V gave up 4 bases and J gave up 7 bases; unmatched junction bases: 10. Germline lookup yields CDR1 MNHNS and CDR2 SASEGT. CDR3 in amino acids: CASSAGQTRFNSPLHF. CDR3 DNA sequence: TGTGCCAGCAGTGCGGGACAGACCCGCTTCAATTCACCCCTCCACTTT.

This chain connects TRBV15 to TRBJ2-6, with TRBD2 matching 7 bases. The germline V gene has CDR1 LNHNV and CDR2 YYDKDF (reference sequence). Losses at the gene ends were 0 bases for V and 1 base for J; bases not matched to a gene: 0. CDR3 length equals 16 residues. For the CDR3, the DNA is TGTGCCACCAGCAGAGAGGGAGGGTCTGGGGCCAACGTCCTGACTTTC. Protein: CATSREGGSGANVLTF.

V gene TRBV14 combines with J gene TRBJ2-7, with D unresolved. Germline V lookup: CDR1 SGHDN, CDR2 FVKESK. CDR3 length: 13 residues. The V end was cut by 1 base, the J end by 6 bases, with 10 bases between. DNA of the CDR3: TGTGCCAGCAGCCAAGGGTTTGCGCGCGAGCAGTACTTC. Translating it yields CASSQGFAREQYF.

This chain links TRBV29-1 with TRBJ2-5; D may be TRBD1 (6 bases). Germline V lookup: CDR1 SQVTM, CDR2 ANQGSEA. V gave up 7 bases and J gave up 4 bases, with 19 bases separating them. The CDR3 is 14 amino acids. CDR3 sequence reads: CSGAWTGGAETQYF. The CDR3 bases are TGCAGCGGGGCTTGGACTGGGGGCGCAGAGACCCAGTACTTC.

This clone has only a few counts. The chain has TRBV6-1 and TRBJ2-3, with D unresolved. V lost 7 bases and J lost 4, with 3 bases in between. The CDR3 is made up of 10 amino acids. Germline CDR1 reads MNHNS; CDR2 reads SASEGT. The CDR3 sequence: CASTSDTQYF. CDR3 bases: TGTGCCAGCACTTCAGATACGCAGTATTTT.

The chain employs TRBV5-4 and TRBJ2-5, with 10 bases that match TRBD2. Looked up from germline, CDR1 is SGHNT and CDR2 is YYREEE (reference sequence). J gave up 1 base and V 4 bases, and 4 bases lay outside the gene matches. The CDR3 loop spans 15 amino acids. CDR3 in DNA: TGTGCCAGCAGCCAAGAGCGGGGGGGCCAAGAGACCCAGTACTTC. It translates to CASSQERGGQETQYF.

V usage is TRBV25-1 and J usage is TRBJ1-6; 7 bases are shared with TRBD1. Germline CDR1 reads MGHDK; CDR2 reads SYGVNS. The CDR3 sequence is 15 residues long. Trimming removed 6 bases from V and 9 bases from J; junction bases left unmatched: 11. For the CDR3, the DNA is TGTGCCAGCAGAGCCTTGACAGGGAGCGTTTCACCCCTCCACTTT. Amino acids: CASRALTGSVSPLHF.

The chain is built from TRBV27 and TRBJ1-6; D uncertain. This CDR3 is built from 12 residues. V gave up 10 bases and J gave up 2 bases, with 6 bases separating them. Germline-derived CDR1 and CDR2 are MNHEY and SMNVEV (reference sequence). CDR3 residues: CATQTYNSPLHF. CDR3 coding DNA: TGTGCCACCCAAACCTATAATTCACCCCTCCACTTT.

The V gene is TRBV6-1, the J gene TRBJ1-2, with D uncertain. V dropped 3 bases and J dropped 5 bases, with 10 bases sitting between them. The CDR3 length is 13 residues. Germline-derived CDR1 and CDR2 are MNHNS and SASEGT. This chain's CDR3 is CASSDSGGYGYTF. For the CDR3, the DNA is TGTGCCAGCAGTGATAGTGGAGGGTATGGCTACACCTTC.

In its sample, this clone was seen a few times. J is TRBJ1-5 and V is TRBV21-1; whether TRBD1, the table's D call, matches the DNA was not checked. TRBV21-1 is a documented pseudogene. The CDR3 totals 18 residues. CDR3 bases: TGTGCCAGCAGCAAAGAACTACAGGGAAGGACTAGCAATCAGCCCCAGCATTTT. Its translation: CASSKELQGRTSNQPQHF.

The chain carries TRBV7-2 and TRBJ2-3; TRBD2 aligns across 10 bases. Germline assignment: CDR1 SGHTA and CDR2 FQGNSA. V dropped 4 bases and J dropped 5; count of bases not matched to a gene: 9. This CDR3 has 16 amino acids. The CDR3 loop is CASSSQREGRVDTQYF. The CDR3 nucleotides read TGTGCCAGCAGCTCTCAGCGGGAGGGCCGGGTAGATACGCAGTATTTT.

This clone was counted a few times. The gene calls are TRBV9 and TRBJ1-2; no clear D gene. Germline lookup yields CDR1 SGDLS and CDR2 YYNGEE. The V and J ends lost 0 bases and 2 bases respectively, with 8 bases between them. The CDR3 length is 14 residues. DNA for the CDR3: TGTGCCAGCAGCGTAGAAGGAGGGAACTATGGCTACACCTTC. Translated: CASSVEGGNYGYTF. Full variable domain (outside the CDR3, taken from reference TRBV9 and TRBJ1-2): DSGVTQTPKHLITATGQRVTLRCSPRSGDLSVYWYQQSLDQGLQFLIQYYNGEERAKGNILERFSAQQFPDLHSELNLSSLELGDSALYFCASSVEGGNYGYTFGSGTRLTVV.

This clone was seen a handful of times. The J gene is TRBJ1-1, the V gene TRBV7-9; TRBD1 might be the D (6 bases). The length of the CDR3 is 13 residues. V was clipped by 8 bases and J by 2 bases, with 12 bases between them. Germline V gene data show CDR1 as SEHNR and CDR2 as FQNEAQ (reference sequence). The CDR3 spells CASERGFNTEAFF. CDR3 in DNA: TGTGCCAGCGAGAGGGGGTTTAACACTGAAGCTTTCTTT.

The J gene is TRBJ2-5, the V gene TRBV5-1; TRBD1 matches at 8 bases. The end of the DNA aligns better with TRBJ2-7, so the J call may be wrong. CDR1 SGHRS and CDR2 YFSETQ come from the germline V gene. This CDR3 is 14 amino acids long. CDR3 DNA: TGCGCCAGCAGCTTGGCGACAGGGGACTACGAGCAGTACTTC. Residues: CASSLATGDYEQYF.

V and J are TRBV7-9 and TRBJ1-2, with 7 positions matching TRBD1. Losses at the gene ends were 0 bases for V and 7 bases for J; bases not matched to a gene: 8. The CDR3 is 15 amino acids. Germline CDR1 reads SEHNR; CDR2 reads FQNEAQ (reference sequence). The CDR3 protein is CASSLADREASGYTF. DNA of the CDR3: TGTGCCAGCAGCTTAGCCGACAGGGAGGCTAGTGGCTACACCTTC.

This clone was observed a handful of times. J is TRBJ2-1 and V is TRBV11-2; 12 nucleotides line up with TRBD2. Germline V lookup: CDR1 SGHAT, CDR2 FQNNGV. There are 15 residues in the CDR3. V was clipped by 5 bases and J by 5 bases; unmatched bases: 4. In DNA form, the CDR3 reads TGTGCCAGCAGCCGGCTAGCGGGAGGGAACAATGAGCAGTTCTTC. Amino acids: CASSRLAGGNNEQFF.

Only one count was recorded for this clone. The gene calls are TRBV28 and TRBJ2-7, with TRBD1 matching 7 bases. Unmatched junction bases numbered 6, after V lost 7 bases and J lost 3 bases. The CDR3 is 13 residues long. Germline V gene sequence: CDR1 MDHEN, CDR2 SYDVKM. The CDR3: CASNLDRNYEQYF. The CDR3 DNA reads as TGTGCCAGCAACTTGGACAGGAACTACGAGCAGTACTTC. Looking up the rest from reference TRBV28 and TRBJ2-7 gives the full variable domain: DVKVTQSSRYLVKRTGEKVFLECVQDMDHENMFWYRQDPGLGLRLIYFSYDVKMKEKGDIPEGYSVSREKKERFSLILESASTNQTSMYLCASNLDRNYEQYFGPGTRLTVT.

CDR3 residues: CASSSGQGANQPQHF. The CDR3 DNA is TGTGCCAGCAGCTCCGGACAGGGGGCTAATCAGCCCCAGCATTTT. The rearrangement uses TRBV7-8 and TRBJ1-5, with TRBD1 matching 11 bases. V dropped 4 bases and J dropped 4; count of bases not matched to a gene: 3. From germline, CDR1 is SGHVS and CDR2 FQNEAQ. The CDR3 is 15 residues long.

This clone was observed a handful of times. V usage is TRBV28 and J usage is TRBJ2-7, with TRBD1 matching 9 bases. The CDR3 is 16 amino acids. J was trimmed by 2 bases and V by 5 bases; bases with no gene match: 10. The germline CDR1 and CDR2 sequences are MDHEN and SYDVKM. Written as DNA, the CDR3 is TGTGCCAGCAGTATTCCTTGGACAGGGGCGACCTACGAGCAGTACTTC. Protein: CASSIPWTGATYEQYF. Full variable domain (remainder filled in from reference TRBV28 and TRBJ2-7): DVKVTQSSRYLVKRTGEKVFLECVQDMDHENMFWYRQDPGLGLRLIYFSYDVKMKEKGDIPEGYSVSREKKERFSLILESASTNQTSMYLCASSIPWTGATYEQYFGPGTRLTVT.